One and the same sample provided the 24 T cell receptor beta chains below, sequenced in a study of regulatory T cells in long-lasting Graves disease. Specified time point: persistent/refractory GD, antithyroid drugs over 5 years with positive TRAb. From PBMCs, RNA was extracted and then used to make the TCR library. CDR3-region Arm-PCR and iRepertoire HTBI primers produced the TCR beta libraries. TCRdb re-called the multiplex PCR reads through MiXCR, storing one row per CDR3 protein. The data show approximately 360,000 distinct CDR3 sequences, 20% to 25% seen once. The material sequenced was peripheral blood mononuclear cells (PBMCs), taken when the disease was refractory, from a patient treated with antithyroid drugs. The source of these receptors is a woman aged 40 to 49 with Graves disease.

In the case of this clonotype: A clone one base away is much larger, so this may be a read error. The CDR3 sequence: CASSFRSGVSGANVLTF. CDR3 nucleotides: TGTGCCAGTAGCTTCAGGTCAGGGGTCTCTGGGGCCAACGTCCTGACTTTC. The chain has TRBV19 and TRBJ2-6, with D possibly being TRBD1 (6 bases). Germline V gene sequence: CDR1 LNHDA, CDR2 SQIVND (reference sequence). Trimming shortened V by 6 bases and J by 0 bases, and 15 bases separated the two germline ends. The CDR3 consists of 17 residues.

Note on this clonotype: This sequence may be a read error, since a much larger clone differs from it by one base. This chain uses TRBV3-1 with TRBJ2-5; 9 bases are shared with TRBD2. This CDR3 comprises 15 residues. Germline assignment: CDR1 LGHDT and CDR2 YNNKEL (reference sequence). The ends lost 6 bases at V and 7 bases at J; junction bases unmatched: 12. CDR3 DNA: TGTGCCAGCAGGCTGGAGCGGGAGGACTATGGGACCCAGTACTTC. Translated, it gives CASRLEREDYGTQYF.

This clonotype appeared once. The chain has TRBV24-1 and TRBJ2-3; 9 bases align to TRBD2. The CDR3 has 18 amino acids. J was trimmed by 2 bases and V by 0 bases; bases with no gene match: 8. Germline V gives CDR1 KGHDR, CDR2 SFDVKD. CDR3 coding DNA: TGTGCCACCAGTGATTTGAACTTTAGCGGGAGAGACACAGATACGCAGTATTTT. This sequence encodes CATSDLNFSGRDTDTQYF.

This clonotype has ten or more counts. The rearrangement uses TRBV28 and TRBJ2-7; possible D gene TRBD2, 5 bases. Germline V CDR1 and CDR2: MDHEN, SYDVKM. Trimming removed 3 bases from V and 6 bases from J, with 12 bases in between. This CDR3 contains 13 residues. The CDR3 DNA follows: TGTGCCAGCAGTTTGTCCCCGGGATTCGAGCAGTACTTC. Translated, it gives CASSLSPGFEQYF.

This clonotype was counted only a few times. CDR3 DNA: TGTGCCAGCAGCCAGTCAGGGGGCACCGTCGGCGGCTACACCTTC. Its translation is CASSQSGGTVGGYTF. The chain combines TRBV6-2 or TRBV6-3 with TRBJ1-2; 8 nucleotides line up with TRBD1. CDR1 is MNHEY and CDR2 is SVGEGT in the germline V gene. The CDR3 loop spans 15 amino acids. V shed 6 bases and J 8 bases; nucleotides not matched to a gene: 14.

The chain carries TRBV7-2 and TRBJ2-7, with TRBD1 identical over 8 bases. The CDR3 sequence is 14 residues long. Germline V gene data show CDR1 as SGHTA and CDR2 as FQGNSA. The junction had 8 bases not matched to a gene; V was cut back by 4 bases and J by 6 bases. CDR3 amino acids: CASSSGTGLFEQYF. In nucleotides, the CDR3 is TGTGCCAGCAGCTCCGGGACAGGCCTCTTCGAGCAGTACTTC. Filled out from reference TRBV7-2 and TRBJ2-7, the complete variable domain reads GAGVSQSPSNKVTEKGKDVELRCDPISGHTALYWYRQSLGQGLEFLIYFQGNSAPDKSGLPSDRFSAERTGGSVSTLTIQRTQQEDSAVYLCASSSGTGLFEQYFGPGTRLTVT.

This chain joins TRBV7-2 and TRBJ2-2; the D is unclear. The CDR3 is made up of 14 amino acids. The V and J ends lost 3 bases and 8 bases respectively, with 13 bases between them. Germline loops: CDR1 SGHTA, CDR2 FQGNSA. The CDR3 nucleotides read TGTGCCAGCAGCTTCACTCCCCGGGCGGGGGAGCTGTTTTTT. It is translated as CASSFTPRAGELFF.

This clonotype was observed many times. The chain uses TRBV2 and TRBJ1-1; tentatively, D is TRBD1 (5 bases). Germline V CDR1 and CDR2: SNHLY, FYNNEI. V lost 5 bases and J lost 1, with 8 bases in between. CDR3 length equals 13 residues. This CDR3 reads CASSSTANTEAFF. The CDR3 DNA follows: TGTGCCAGCAGTTCGACAGCGAACACTGAAGCTTTCTTT.

In the case of this clonotype: A read error may account for a junction end that differs from germline. Here the CDR3 reads CASSLSGSSSEKLFF. DNA of the CDR3: TGCGCCAGCAGCTTGAGCGGTAGCAGTAGCGAAAAATTGTTTTTT. This chain uses TRBV5-1 with TRBJ1-4; D is undetermined. Germline V CDR1 and CDR2: SGHRS, YFSETQ. This CDR3 spans 15 amino acids.

This clonotype was observed at least ten times. The J gene is TRBJ1-6, the V gene TRBV11-2; 10 bases match TRBD1. The CDR3 is 16 amino acids. V gave up 5 bases and J gave up 9 bases; unmatched junction bases: 10. Per the germline V gene, CDR1 is SGHAT and CDR2 is FQNNGV. The CDR3 spells CASSTWDRGFSSPLHF. CDR3 nucleotides: TGTGCCAGCAGCACTTGGGACAGGGGTTTTAGTTCACCCCTCCACTTT.

At least ten counts were recorded for this clonotype. The V call is TRBV29-1, the J call TRBJ1-4; the match to TRBD1 covers 8 bases. The V gene's germline CDR1 is SQVTM and CDR2 ANQGSEA. This CDR3 has 13 amino acids. Trimming cost V 6 bases and J 4 bases; bases outside gene matches: 4. The CDR3 reads CSVRTGLNEKLFF. The CDR3 DNA reads as TGCAGCGTCCGGACAGGGCTTAATGAAAAACTGTTTTTT.

This clonotype was detected many times. The J gene is TRBJ2-7, the V gene TRBV12-3 or TRBV12-4; a possible D gene is TRBD2 (5 bases). V dropped 10 bases and J dropped 3 bases, with 16 bases sitting between them. The CDR3 length is 13 residues. CDR3: CATSFQRNYEQYF. The CDR3 nucleotides read TGTGCCACCTCTTTCCAGCGGAACTACGAGCAGTACTTC.

The V gene is TRBV7-9, the J gene TRBJ2-1, with 9 bases matching TRBD1. Germline V gives CDR1 SEHNR, CDR2 FQNEAQ (reference sequence). V lost 4 bases and J lost 15; bases outside the gene matches: 10. This CDR3 is built from 13 residues. The CDR3 bases are TGTGCCAGCAGCTCCCGGGACAGGGTATTCTCGTTCTTC. It encodes CASSSRDRVFSFF.

This clonotype was counted at least ten times. The genes are TRBV12-3 or TRBV12-4 and TRBJ1-2, with D hard to call. Trimming removed 1 base at V and 3 bases at J, with 12 bases between. The CDR3 runs to 15 residues. The CDR3 loop is CASSLGAGAYYGYTF. CDR3 sequence (DNA): TGTGCCAGCAGTTTAGGGGCAGGAGCTTACTATGGCTACACCTTC.

As concerns this clonotype: A much larger clone differs by one base, so this may be a read error. V usage is TRBV2 and J usage is TRBJ2-7, with a tentative D call TRBD1 (6 bases). CDR1 is SNHLY, CDR2 FYNNEI, per germline. The CDR3 loop spans 15 amino acids. CDR3 region: CASTGTQGPSYERYF. The CDR3 coding sequence is TGTGCCAGCACCGGCACGCAGGGGCCCTCCTACGAGCGGTACTTC.

The table lists this clonotype with a few counts. The V call is TRBV7-2, the J call TRBJ1-1; TRBD1 matches 7 bases. V lost 1 base and J lost 1; bases outside the gene matches: 9. Germline CDR1 is SGHTA and CDR2 is FQGNSA. The CDR3 is made up of 17 amino acids. CDR3 nucleotide sequence: TGTGCCAGCAGCTTAGTACAGGGGTACTATAGGAACACTGAAGCTTTCTTT. Protein: CASSLVQGYYRNTEAFF.

The V and J genes are TRBV18 and TRBJ1-4; D is unresolved. Germline-derived CDR1 and CDR2 are KGHSH and LQKENI. Deletions cut 1 base from V and 4 bases from J, with 4 bases between. The CDR3 contains 13 residues. CDR3 sequence reads: CASSPRNNEKLFF. The CDR3 DNA sequence: TGTGCCAGCTCACCACGTAATAATGAAAAACTGTTTTTT.

The V call is TRBV7-8, the J call TRBJ1-5, with D possibly being TRBD1 (5 bases). The length of the CDR3 is 16 residues. CDR1 SGHVS and CDR2 FQNEAQ come from the germline V gene. V gave up 5 bases and J gave up 6 bases, with 20 bases separating them. In DNA form, the CDR3 reads TGTGCCAGCAGCCAAACTACGAGGGGAATTAGTCAGCCCCAGCATTTT. Protein: CASSQTTRGISQPQHF.

V usage is TRBV19 and J usage is TRBJ2-1; perhaps TRBD1 as D (5 bases). CDR3 size: 18 residues. V was cut by 2 bases and J by 5 bases, with 22 bases left in between. Germline V gene lookup returns CDR1 LNHDA and CDR2 SQIVND (reference sequence). CDR3 DNA: TGTGCCAGTAGTATAATGGGGCCATGGAAAAGGGTTAACAATGAGCAGTTCTTC. Encoded protein: CASSIMGPWKRVNNEQFF. The complete variable domain, with remaining parts taken from reference TRBV19 and TRBJ2-1, reads DGGITQSPKYLFRKEGQNVTLSCEQNLNHDAMYWYRQDPGQGLRLIYYSQIVNDFQKGDIAEGYSVSREKKESFPLTVTSAQKNPTAFYLCASSIMGPWKRVNNEQFFGPGTRLTVL.

This clonotype was seen at least ten times. Here the CDR3 DNA reads TGTGCCAGCAGAAACAGGGGAAGCAACGAGCAGTACTTC. As protein: CASRNRGSNEQYF. V is TRBV2 and J is TRBJ2-7; TRBD1 matches at 7 bases. CDR1 SNHLY and CDR2 FYNNEI come from the germline V gene. This CDR3 comprises 13 residues. Trimming removed 6 bases from V and 5 bases from J; junction bases left unmatched: 7.

This clonotype occurred a few times. The genes are TRBV19 and TRBJ2-7; 11 nucleotides agree with TRBD1. Germline V lookup: CDR1 LNHDA, CDR2 SQIVND (reference sequence). There are 14 residues in the CDR3. The J segment lost 6 bases and the V segment lost 8 bases, leaving 9 bases of the junction unmatched. Here the CDR3 reads CASSWTDRGREQYF. The CDR3 DNA sequence: TGTGCCAGTTCTTGGACGGACAGGGGGCGCGAGCAGTACTTC.

This clonotype was seen only a few times. V and J are TRBV30 and TRBJ2-7, with TRBD2 matching 11 bases. The germline CDR1 and CDR2 sequences are GTSNPN and SVGIG (reference sequence). CDR3 length: 15 amino acids. V trimming: 5 bases; J trimming: 3 bases; junction bases outside the gene matches: 9. The CDR3 loop is CAWLPGTSGLYEQYF. The CDR3 DNA follows: TGTGCCTGGCTACCCGGGACTAGCGGACTCTACGAGCAGTACTTC.

This clonotype was observed many times. V usage is TRBV28 and J usage is TRBJ2-7; TRBD1 aligns across 7 bases. CDR3 size: 15 residues. Looked up from germline, CDR1 is MDHEN and CDR2 is SYDVKM. After removal of 2 bases from V and 1 base from J, the junction contained 5 bases not matched to a gene. DNA for the CDR3: TGTGCCAGCAGTTTAAGGGGGCCCCGTTCCTACGAGCAGTACTTC. It codes for CASSLRGPRSYEQYF.

This clonotype has just a few counts. The CDR3: CSAATGNTEAFF. CDR3 sequence (DNA): TGCAGTGCAGCGACAGGGAACACTGAAGCTTTCTTT. The chain is built from TRBV20-1 and TRBJ1-1, with D tentatively TRBD1 (6 bases). From germline, CDR1 is DFQATT and CDR2 SNEGSKA (reference sequence). The CDR3 spans 12 residues. V lost 6 bases, J lost 1 base, and 9 bases lay in between.